This section outlines one T cell receptor (beta chain) sequence together with its context. Its antigen is unknown. The donors, nominally healthy at sampling, likely had unrecorded immune exposures. These data are taken from a study of cytomegalovirus exposure and HLA in healthy donors. Study results and caveats: Generally TCR sequences proved uncommon, though certain public TCRs appeared in numerous donors.

Trimming left V 6 bases short and J 3 bases short, with 14 bases between. The CDR3 is 15 amino acids. Germline lookup yields CDR1 SGHAT and CDR2 FQNNGV. The PCR used 60 Vbeta and 13 Jbeta primers. In the source study's methods: Later, 80 million or so unique TCR beta chains were counted in an analysis, and around 11 million of them were shared. Using immunoSEQ multiplex PCR, the repertoire was profiled, and TCRdb retains in-frame clones only, with some absent. That table gives V, J and clone size, and the DNA gave D and trimming. The sample totals around 80,000 clones. The sample consisted of PBMCs. The chain couples TRBV11-2 to TRBJ1-4; possible D gene TRBD1, 5 bases. This clonotype was sampled from a boy aged 5-17 years in good health and CMV-seronegative. The CDR3 spells CASSLEGVANEKLFF. As DNA, the CDR3 is TGTGCCAGCAGTCTAGAAGGGGTGGCTAATGAAAAACTGTTTTTT.